Listed below are T cell receptor beta chains from one sample, sequenced in a study of shared clonotypes between healthy human individuals. The data were produced by immunoSEQ multiplex PCR, yet TCRdb's version contains in-frame clones alone and is incomplete. This table holds more than 2 million clones, 93% found once. Sample: naive CD8+ T cells from PBMCs. The receptors shown here come from a man aged 18 to 29 in good health. Some clones in this sample may be carry-over from other donors' samples. Both conserved end residues are part of each CDR3. A D gene is named only where the DNA matches it firmly.

J gene,CDR3 length,V gene,D gene,CDR3 protein,CDR3 DNA
TRBJ1-3,12,TRBV5-4,-,CAVGTSGNTIYF,TGTGCCGTGGGCACCTCTGGAAACACCATATATTTT
TRBJ1-1,16,TRBV7-9,-,CASSLVPRERDTEAFF,TGTGCCAGCAGCTTAGTACCCAGGGAAAGGGACACTGAAGCTTTCTTT
TRBJ2-2,14,TRBV2,-,CATGSQRRAGELFF,TGTGCCACCGGTAGCCAGCGGCGGGCCGGGGAGCTGTTTTTT
TRBJ1-5,14,TRBV16,TRBD1,CASSLDRGNQPQHF,TGTGCCAGCAGCCTCGACAGGGGTAATCAGCCCCAGCATTTT
TRBJ2-7,13,TRBV7-9,TRBD1,CAGGKTGGYEQYF,TGTGCCGGGGGTAAGACAGGGGGTTACGAGCAGTACTTC
TRBJ1-3,12,TRBV6-5,-,CASSPSGNTIYF,TGTGCCAGCAGTCCATCTGGAAACACCATATATTTT
TRBJ1-2,15,TRBV28,-,CASMEVGEANYGYTF,TGTGCCAGCATGGAGGTTGGAGAAGCTAACTATGGCTACACCTTC
TRBJ2-7,16,TRBV19,TRBD1,CASSTGTGFLGYEQYF,TGTGCCAGTAGTACCGGGACAGGGTTTTTAGGCTACGAGCAGTACTTC
TRBJ1-5,15,TRBV4-2,TRBD1,CASSFDRGSNQPQHF,TGTGCCAGCAGCTTCGACAGGGGGAGCAATCAGCCCCAGCATTTT
TRBJ2-5,14,TRBV2,-,CASQPGPLQETQYF,TGTGCCAGCCAACCGGGACCCTTACAAGAGACCCAGTACTTC
TRBJ2-7,11,TRBV28,-,CAGAGGGEQYF,TGTGCCGGCGCCGGAGGAGGGGAGCAGTACTTC
TRBJ2-5,16,TRBV11-2,TRBD2,CASSLARGGGEETQYF,TGTGCCAGCAGCTTAGCGCGGGGGGGCGGAGAAGAGACCCAGTACTTC